These 28 T cell receptor beta chains share one sample of origin, sequenced in a study of neoadjuvant nivolumab and ipilimumab in lung cancer. This table comes from immunoSEQ multiplex PCR, and its TCRdb copy is limited to in-frame clones, with some not included. The sample lists 25,000 to 30,000 clones, about 75% seen once, with 15% to 20% in the top ten. The sequencing here drew on tumor tissue, taken after neoadjuvant nivolumab, alone or with ipilimumab, at or shortly before surgery. These receptors all stem from an adult with non-small cell lung cancer.

The chain has TRBV6-5 and TRBJ1-3; D gene uncertain. Trimming left V 6 bases short and J 2 bases short, with 14 bases between. This CDR3 is 15 amino acids long. The germline CDR1 and CDR2 sequences are MNHEY and SVGAGI. The CDR3 protein is CASSDAAGAGNTIYF. CDR3 DNA sequence: TGTGCCAGCAGCGACGCCGCGGGCGCTGGAAACACCATATATTTT.

The chain is built from TRBV5-4 and TRBJ2-7; tentatively, D is TRBD2 (5 bases). V gave up 4 bases and J gave up 5 bases, with 19 bases separating them. The V gene's germline CDR1 is SGHNT and CDR2 YYREEE (reference sequence). This CDR3 contains 15 residues. CDR3 loop: CASSKKAGLLNEQYF. The CDR3 bases are TGTGCCAGCAGCAAAAAAGCCGGACTTCTGAACGAGCAGTACTTC.

The sample holds a few counts of this clone. The chain uses TRBV6-6 and TRBJ2-4, with TRBD2 identical over 8 bases. CDR3 size: 15 residues. Germline V gene lookup returns CDR1 MNHNY and CDR2 SVGAGI (reference sequence). V was pared by 3 bases and J by 6 bases, with 7 bases of the junction left unmatched. The CDR3 nucleotides read TGTGCCAGCAGTTATAGCGGGGCCGAAGGAAACATTCAGTACTTC. Its protein is CASSYSGAEGNIQYF.

There are a few counts of this clone. The chain joins TRBV4-3 to TRBJ1-2, with 10 bases matching TRBD1. Germline CDR1 LGHNA, CDR2 YSLEER. The CDR3 totals 15 residues. Germline trimming cut 4 bases from V and 8 bases from J; bases unmatched to any gene: 10. The CDR3 DNA sequence: TGCGCCAGCAGCCTCGGGACAGGGGAAAGTTACGGCTACACCTTC. It translates to CASSLGTGESYGYTF.

The V gene is TRBV29-1, the J gene TRBJ1-1; 7 positions match TRBD1. Germline V gives CDR1 SQVTM, CDR2 ANQGSEA. This CDR3 contains 13 residues. The ends lost 7 bases at V and 0 bases at J; junction bases unmatched: 5. The CDR3 DNA reads TGCAGCGGTCAGGGACAGATGAACACTGAAGCTTTCTTT. Translated, it gives CSGQGQMNTEAFF.

The chain has TRBV6-5 and TRBJ2-2, with a possible D match to TRBD1 (6 bases). In germline, CDR1 is MNHEY, CDR2 SVGAGI. The V and J ends lost 7 bases and 2 bases respectively, with 14 bases between them. The CDR3 sequence is 15 residues long. The CDR3 reads CASTTPGHNTGELFF. As DNA, the CDR3 is TGTGCCAGCACCACTCCGGGACACAACACCGGGGAGCTGTTTTTT.

This clone came up a few times. The chain joins TRBV7-9 to TRBJ1-1; D is unclear. This CDR3 region has 14 residues. Trimming shortened V by 0 bases and J by 5 bases, and 10 bases separated the two germline ends. Germline CDR1 SEHNR, CDR2 FQNEAQ (reference sequence). CDR3 in amino acids: CASSLALTGTEAFF. CDR3 in DNA: TGTGCCAGCAGCTTAGCGCTAACGGGGACTGAAGCTTTCTTT.

The V and J genes are TRBV2 and TRBJ1-1; D might be TRBD1 (5 bases). The CDR3 extends over 14 amino acids. Between the trimmed V and J ends, which lost 4 bases and 5 bases, there was a span of 14 bases. Germline CDR1 and CDR2: SNHLY and FYNNEI. The CDR3 spells CASSAQGGGTEAFF. The CDR3 DNA sequence: TGTGCCAGCAGTGCCCAGGGAGGTGGAACTGAAGCTTTCTTT.

On this clone: The sample has other DNA sequences that encode this CDR3 too. This chain links TRBV18 with TRBJ1-1, with 8 nucleotides matching TRBD1. Losses at the gene ends were 4 bases for V and 1 base for J; bases not matched to a gene: 2. Germline CDR1 reads KGHSH; CDR2 reads LQKENI. This CDR3 spans 14 amino acids. The CDR3, as DNA: TGTGCCAGCTCACTAGGACAGGGGAACACTGAAGCTTTCTTT. It specifies CASSLGQGNTEAFF. The full variable domain, in which reference TRBV18 and TRBJ1-1 provide the parts outside the CDR3, is NAGVMQNPRHLVRRRGQEARLRCSPMKGHSHVYWYRQLPEEGLKFMVYLQKENIIDESGMPKERFSAEFPKEGPSILRIQQVVRGDSAAYFCASSLGQGNTEAFFGQGTRLTVV.

The V and J genes are TRBV30 and TRBJ2-6; no clear D gene. This CDR3 spans 13 amino acids. The V gene's germline CDR1 is GTSNPN and CDR2 SVGIG (reference sequence). The V end lost 5 bases, the J end lost 0 bases, and 5 bases lay between the germline ends. The DNA of the CDR3 is TGTGCCTGGCATCTCTCTGGGGCCAACGTCCTGACTTTC. Residues: CAWHLSGANVLTF. Drawing the rest from reference TRBV30 and TRBJ2-6, the complete variable domain is SQTIHQWPATLVQPVGSPLSLECTVEGTSNPNLYWYRQAAGRGLQLLFYSVGIGQISSEVPQNLSASRPQDRQFILSSKKLLLSDSGFYLCAWHLSGANVLTFGAGSRLTVL.

In its sample, this clone was seen once. The CDR3 reads CASRAGYNEQFF. DNA of the CDR3: TGCGCCAGCCGAGCGGGGTACAATGAGCAGTTCTTC. The V and J genes are TRBV10-2 and TRBJ2-1; 7 bases are a match to TRBD2. From germline, CDR1 is WSHSY and CDR2 SAAADI. This CDR3 region has 12 residues. With V trimmed by 8 bases and J by 4 bases, 2 bases remained unmatched.

The rearrangement links TRBV7-6 to TRBJ2-5; the D gene is possibly TRBD1 (6 bases). Germline assignment: CDR1 SGHVS and CDR2 FNYEAQ. This CDR3 is 15 amino acids long. V was cut by 1 base and J by 3 bases, with 12 bases left in between. CDR3 DNA: TGTGCCAGCAGCTTAGTATGGGGGCGGGAAGAGACCCAGTACTTC. The encoded protein is CASSLVWGREETQYF.

The rearrangement joins TRBV5-1 to TRBJ2-1; TRBD1 might be the D (6 bases). CDR3 size: 15 residues. The germline V gene encodes CDR1 SGHRS and CDR2 YFSETQ. The V and J ends lost 5 bases and 3 bases respectively, with 15 bases between them. In DNA form, the CDR3 reads TGCGCCAGCAGGGGATCAGGGACAAACTACAATGAGCAGTTCTTC. Amino acid sequence: CASRGSGTNYNEQFF.

The chain couples TRBV6-5 to TRBJ2-1; 7 positions match TRBD2. Trimming at V came to 7 bases and at J to 0 bases, leaving 3 bases not matched to a gene. This CDR3 region has 14 residues. CDR1 and CDR2 (germline): MNHEY, SVGAGI. CDR3 in amino acids: CASKLASSYNEQFF. The CDR3 region has the DNA TGTGCCAGCAAACTAGCGAGCTCCTACAATGAGCAGTTCTTC.

This clone was seen a few times. This chain joins TRBV7-9 and TRBJ2-2, with TRBD1 as a possible D gene (6 bases). The V end lost 8 bases, the J end lost 0 bases, and 19 bases lay between the germline ends. The CDR3 totals 17 residues. CDR1 is SEHNR, CDR2 FQNEAQ, per germline (reference sequence). The CDR3 spells CASAHTGIPSNTGELFF. The CDR3 DNA reads TGTGCCAGCGCCCACACAGGGATCCCATCGAACACCGGGGAGCTGTTTTTT.

The chain uses TRBV5-1 and TRBJ2-2, with 10 nucleotides matching TRBD1. V lost 2 bases, J lost 4 bases, and 5 bases stayed unmatched. Germline V gene data show CDR1 as SGHRS and CDR2 as YFSETQ. The length of the CDR3 is 16 residues. CDR3 residues: CASSFDRGRSTGELFF. CDR3 coding DNA: TGCGCCAGCAGCTTCGACAGGGGGCGAAGCACCGGGGAGCTGTTTTTT.

The chain has TRBV25-1 and TRBJ2-7, with TRBD2 as a possible D gene (6 bases). This CDR3 comprises 14 residues. The germline CDR1 and CDR2 sequences are MGHDK and SYGVNS. V lost 6 bases and J 0 bases, leaving 12 bases between the germline ends. Written as DNA, the CDR3 is TGTGCCAGCAGGGGGGGACTCAGCTCCTACGAGCAGTACTTC. Translated, it gives CASRGGLSSYEQYF.

The rearrangement uses TRBV5-1 and TRBJ2-1; 11 bases are a match to TRBD2. Trimming at V came to 0 bases and at J to 6 bases, leaving 8 bases not matched to a gene. This CDR3 has 17 amino acids. Germline V CDR1 and CDR2: SGHRS, YFSETQ. Here the CDR3 reads CASSLDASGGITNEQFF. The CDR3 DNA follows: TGCGCCAGCAGCTTGGATGCTAGCGGGGGGATAACCAATGAGCAGTTCTTC.

The table lists this clone with a count of one. This rearrangement joins TRBV5-6 to TRBJ2-3; no clear D gene. V dropped 0 bases and J dropped 4 bases, with 24 bases sitting between them. The CDR3 contains 19 residues. Germline loops: CDR1 SGHDT, CDR2 YYEEEE. In DNA form, the CDR3 reads TGTGCCAGCAGCTTGGTTGCCACAACCCCACAGATACCCGCAGATACGCAGTATTTT. This translates into CASSLVATTPQIPADTQYF.

This rearrangement joins TRBV11-1 to TRBJ1-6; no reliable D call. The germline gives CDR1 SGHAT, CDR2 FQDESV (reference sequence). CDR3 length equals 13 residues. Trimming cost V 5 bases and J 10 bases, with 12 bases left between them. CDR3 sequence: CASSPGLESPLHF. CDR3 nucleotide sequence: TGTGCCAGCAGCCCAGGCCTTGAGTCACCCCTCCACTTT.

The CDR3 DNA is TGTGCCAGCAGCTCACCTCGGGGGTTGATCTCCTACGAGCAGTACTTC. As protein: CASSSPRGLISYEQYF. The chain couples TRBV7-9 to TRBJ2-7; TRBD2 might be the D (6 bases). Germline V gene sequence: CDR1 SEHNR, CDR2 FQNEAQ (reference sequence). The CDR3 has 16 residues. Trimming removed 4 bases from V and 0 bases from J, with 16 bases in between.

The chain has TRBV6-5 and TRBJ1-1, with 7 positions matching TRBD1. V lost 3 bases and J lost 6; bases outside the gene matches: 7. CDR1 is MNHEY, CDR2 SVGAGI, per germline. The CDR3 totals 14 residues. CDR3 amino acids: CASSYTRDSPEAFF. The CDR3 region has the DNA TGTGCCAGCAGTTATACGAGGGACAGCCCTGAAGCTTTCTTT.

V usage is TRBV14 and J usage is TRBJ2-7; no definite D call. The V end was cut by 3 bases, the J end by 3 bases, with 6 bases between. Germline CDR1 reads SGHDN; CDR2 reads FVKESK. The length of the CDR3 is 12 residues. The CDR3 spells CASSHIIYEQYF. In nucleotides, the CDR3 is TGTGCCAGCAGCCACATTATCTACGAGCAGTACTTC.

V and J are TRBV27 and TRBJ1-2; 7 positions agree with TRBD1. Germline V CDR1 and CDR2: MNHEY, SMNVEV (reference sequence). J gave up 5 bases and V 0 bases, and 0 bases lay outside the gene matches. This CDR3 spans 13 amino acids. The CDR3 region has the DNA TGTGCCAGCAGTTTATCCAGGGGGTATGGCTACACCTTC. Residues: CASSLSRGYGYTF.

V is TRBV28 and J is TRBJ1-1; no reliable D call. Deletions cut 7 bases from V and 1 base from J, with 10 bases between. Germline CDR1 is MDHEN and CDR2 is SYDVKM. The CDR3 loop spans 13 amino acids. CDR3 bases: TGTGCCAGCATAATCCGGGGGAACACTGAAGCTTTCTTT. This sequence encodes CASIIRGNTEAFF.

V is TRBV7-8 and J is TRBJ2-1; TRBD2 matches 8 bases. CDR1 SGHVS and CDR2 FQNEAQ come from the germline V gene. V lost 6 bases, J lost 9 bases, and 16 bases stayed unmatched. There are 16 residues in the CDR3. The CDR3 coding sequence is TGTGCCAGCAGGGGTCTGGGACTAGGCTCGAACGCTGAGCAGTTCTTC. Residues: CASRGLGLGSNAEQFF.

This chain connects TRBV29-1 to TRBJ2-2; 8 nucleotides align to TRBD1. Germline CDR1 reads SQVTM; CDR2 reads ANQGSEA. V dropped 3 bases and J dropped 7; count of bases not matched to a gene: 4. The CDR3 is made up of 13 amino acids. The CDR3 DNA reads as TGCAGCGTTGATACAGGGGGTGGCGGGGAGCTGTTTTTT. It codes for CSVDTGGGGELFF.

This rearrangement joins TRBV2 to TRBJ1-2; D gene unclear. This CDR3 spans 14 amino acids. The germline V and J ends were trimmed by 6 bases and 8 bases, with 19 bases remaining between them. Germline CDR1 SNHLY, CDR2 FYNNEI. The CDR3 DNA reads as TGTGCCAGCAGGAGGGTGGCAGGAGTAAAAGGCTACACCTTC. Translating gives CASRRVAGVKGYTF. Using reference TRBV2 and TRBJ1-2 for the parts outside the CDR3, the full variable domain is EPEVTQTPSHQVTQMGQEVILRCVPISNHLYFYWYRQILGQKVEFLVSFYNNEISEKSEIFDDQFSVERPDGSNFTLKIRSTKLEDSAMYFCASRRVAGVKGYTFGSGTRLTVV.